This record looks at one T cell receptor beta chain sequence and its context. TCRdb's table, derived via immunoSEQ multiplex PCR, lists solely in-frame clones and lacks some. This sample has roughly 52,000 clones, with approximately 85% found just once. Regarding time point: pretreatment peripheral blood. Sample contribution per patient ranged from 1 to 8, covering pretreatment and on-treatment. The CDR3 length is 11 residues. The germline V gene encodes CDR1 GTSNPN and CDR2 SVGIG (reference sequence). With 4 bases removed from V and 2 bases from J, the gap between germline ends came to 6 bases. This entry belongs to a study of PD-L1 blockade in urothelial cancer.

Here the sequenced sample was PBMCs, taken around atezolizumab (anti-PD-L1) treatment. This sequence was found in a man aged 70-80 years with urothelial cancer. J is TRBJ2-7 and V is TRBV30; D perhaps matches TRBD1 (5 bases). CDR3 bases: TGTGCCTGGAAAGGGGCCTACGAGCAGTACTTC. Translation gives CAWKGAYEQYF.